The 18 T cell receptor beta chains in this list originate from one sample, sequenced in a study of human T cells and chemical hapten exposure. Time point indicated: patch test 1, 2 weeks after DPC sensitization. Treatment of the sample: therapeutic diphenylcyclopropenone sensitization with weekly scalp DPC. TCRdb re-called the RACE reads through MiXCR, storing one row per CDR3 protein. The profile shows around 99,000 distinct CDR3 sequences, around 12% of them singletons. This sample comprised whole blood, obtained in connection with sensitization to the hapten diphenylcyclopropenone (DPC). The source is a middle-aged woman with alopecia areata. Some clones in this sample may be carry-over from other donors' samples.

This sequence joins TRBV28 and TRBJ1-4; D gene uncertain. This CDR3 has 13 amino acids. CDR1 is MDHEN, CDR2 SYDVKM, per germline. Deletions cut 3 bases from V and 8 bases from J, with 10 bases between. The DNA of the CDR3 is TGTGCCAGCAGTTTCCCCCAGCCCGAAAAACTGTTTTTT. It is translated as CASSFPQPEKLFF.

This chain uses TRBV6-5 with TRBJ2-3; D is ambiguous. The CDR3 sequence is 15 residues long. V lost 1 base and J 3 bases, leaving 11 bases between the germline ends. Germline-derived CDR1 and CDR2 are MNHEY and SVGAGI. CDR3 bases: TGTGCCAGCAGTTACTATTCGGGTCGGACAGATACGCAGTATTTT. As protein: CASSYYSGRTDTQYF.

At least ten counts were recorded for this clonotype. This chain joins TRBV7-2 and TRBJ2-3; D unclear. V was trimmed by 1 base and J by 7 bases, leaving 9 bases between them. The CDR3 is 13 amino acids. Germline assignment: CDR1 SGHTA and CDR2 FQGNSA. CDR3 residues: CASSLEGKYTQYF. The CDR3 region has the DNA TGTGCCAGCAGCTTAGAAGGAAAATATACGCAGTATTTT.

The chain links TRBV19 to TRBJ1-1; TRBD1 agrees at 9 bases. Per the germline V gene, CDR1 is LNHDA and CDR2 is SQIVND (reference sequence). V lost 10 bases to trimming and J lost 5 bases; unmatched junction nucleotides: 11. The CDR3 totals 14 residues. The DNA for the CDR3 is TGTGCCACCCTAGACAGGGACAGGGAAACTGAAGCTTTCTTT. Its translation: CATLDRDRETEAFF.

This chain uses TRBV6-2 or TRBV6-3 with TRBJ2-1, with D perhaps TRBD2 (6 bases). The CDR3 spans 17 residues. Trimming stripped 3 bases from V and 2 bases from J, with 17 bases between. Germline CDR1 MNHEY, CDR2 SVGEGT. The CDR3: CASSYFYDGGTYNEQFF. The CDR3 DNA is TGTGCCAGCAGTTATTTTTACGATGGGGGGACCTACAATGAGCAGTTCTTC.

This clonotype was found many times. This chain connects TRBV9 to TRBJ2-3; unclear D gene. The CDR3 length is 11 residues. Germline V lookup: CDR1 SGDLS, CDR2 YYNGEE. Between the trimmed V and J ends, which lost 4 bases and 2 bases, there was a span of 2 bases. The chain's CDR3 is CASSFTDTQYF. The CDR3 nucleotides read TGTGCCAGCAGCTTCACAGATACGCAGTATTTT.

The chain carries TRBV18 and TRBJ1-2, with D tentatively TRBD1 (5 bases). V was cut by 2 bases and J by 4 bases, with 11 bases left in between. CDR3 length equals 14 residues. The germline V gene has CDR1 KGHSH and CDR2 LQKENI. This chain's CDR3 is CASSPSDSPYGYTF. The CDR3 nucleotides are TGTGCCAGCTCACCAAGCGACAGTCCCTATGGCTACACCTTC.

The chain employs TRBV20-1 and TRBJ1-2, with D perhaps matching TRBD1 (5 bases). The CDR3 is 16 amino acids. Germline V gene lookup returns CDR1 DFQATT and CDR2 SNEGSKA (reference sequence). V dropped 1 base and J dropped 0 bases, with 15 bases sitting between them. The DNA of the CDR3 is TGCAGTGCTAGAGCCTCGGACACAGGATCTAACTATGGCTACACCTTC. This codes for CSARASDTGSNYGYTF.

This clonotype was observed at least ten times. The rearrangement uses TRBV4-1 and TRBJ2-1; D perhaps matches TRBD2 (5 bases). Germline V gene data show CDR1 as MGHRA and CDR2 as YSYEKL. The CDR3 contains 15 residues. V gave up 4 bases and J gave up 4 bases, with 14 bases separating them. The CDR3 region has the DNA TGCGCCAGCAGCCCAACGGGATCTTTATACAATGAGCAGTTCTTC. Translating it yields CASSPTGSLYNEQFF.

This chain connects TRBV7-2 to TRBJ2-1; 11 bases align to TRBD2. CDR3 length equals 15 residues. V gave up 1 base and J gave up 6 bases; unmatched junction bases: 2. Germline loops: CDR1 SGHTA, CDR2 FQGNSA. This CDR3 reads CASSLVAGGVNEQFF. The CDR3 coding sequence is TGTGCCAGCAGCTTAGTAGCGGGAGGGGTCAATGAGCAGTTCTTC.

This clonotype was recorded a few times. This sequence joins TRBV11-2 and TRBJ2-2, with D unresolved. There are 17 residues in the CDR3. Germline values: CDR1 SGHAT, CDR2 FQNNGV. Trimming took 0 bases from V and 1 from J, leaving 12 bases between them. The CDR3, as DNA: TGTGCCAGCAGCTTAGATCTTCTGGCACAGAACACCGGGGAGCTGTTTTTT. This codes for CASSLDLLAQNTGELFF.

V is TRBV24-1 and J is TRBJ2-1, with 9 bases fitting TRBD1. The CDR3 length is 16 residues. The germline V gene encodes CDR1 KGHDR and CDR2 SFDVKD. V was pared by 3 bases and J by 7 bases, with 9 bases of the junction left unmatched. DNA of the CDR3: TGTGCCACCAGTGATGTCCGGGACAGGGATAGGAATGAGCAGTTCTTC. Amino acid sequence: CATSDVRDRDRNEQFF.

This clonotype was seen a few times. The junction shows a germline mismatch at one end, possibly a read error. The genes are TRBV5-4 and TRBJ2-5; D is unresolved. Germline V gives CDR1 SGHNT, CDR2 YYREEE (reference sequence). The CDR3 sequence is 13 residues long. Here the CDR3 DNA reads TGTGCCAGCAGCTTGGCCCAAGATGTTATCGGTCGCTTC. Translation: CASSLAQDVIGRF. Based on the CDR3 plus reference TRBV5-4 and TRBJ2-5, the full variable domain is ETGVTQSPTHLIKTRGQQVTLRCSSQSGHNTVSWYQQALGQGPQFIFQYYREEENGRGNFPPRFSGLQFPNYSSELNVNALELDDSALYLCASSLAQDVIGRFGPGTRLLVL.

This clonotype was counted between two and nine times. The rearrangement joins TRBV7-3 to TRBJ2-1; 9 nucleotides match TRBD2. Germline CDR1 SGHTA, CDR2 FQGTGA. Trimming removed 1 base from V and 10 bases from J; junction bases left unmatched: 14. The CDR3 extends over 17 amino acids. CDR3 nucleotide sequence: TGTGCCAGCAGCTTAATAAGTGGGCTAGCGGGATTACAGGAGCAGTTCTTC. It encodes CASSLISGLAGLQEQFF.

The V and J genes are TRBV7-9 and TRBJ2-5; the D is unclear. V shed 5 bases and J shed 5 bases, with 18 bases lying between them. Germline-derived CDR1 and CDR2 are SEHNR and FQNEAQ (reference sequence). The CDR3 length is 15 residues. Here the CDR3 DNA reads TGTGCCAGCAGCCCCAGGACGGTAACGGGTGAGACCCAGTACTTC. Its translation is CASSPRTVTGETQYF.

The gene calls are TRBV19 and TRBJ2-7; 14 bases are shared with TRBD2. Germline values: CDR1 LNHDA, CDR2 SQIVND (reference sequence). This CDR3 spans 15 amino acids. After removal of 7 bases from V and 5 bases from J, the junction contained 7 bases not matched to a gene. The CDR3 DNA is TGTGCCAGTAAAGGACTAGCGGGAGGAAGGGACGAGCAGTACTTC. Protein product: CASKGLAGGRDEQYF. The full variable domain, completed using reference TRBV19 and TRBJ2-7, is DGGITQSPKYLFRKEGQNVTLSCEQNLNHDAMYWYRQDPGQGLRLIYYSQIVNDFQKGDIAEGYSVSREKKESFPLTVTSAQKNPTAFYLCASKGLAGGRDEQYFGPGTRLTVT.

V and J are TRBV30 and TRBJ2-1; 11 nucleotides line up with TRBD2. The CDR3 spans 16 residues. Losses at the gene ends were 0 bases for V and 9 bases for J; bases not matched to a gene: 10. Germline values: CDR1 GTSNPN, CDR2 SVGIG (reference sequence). CDR3 residues: CAWSVFLAGGRSEQFF. The CDR3 bases are TGTGCCTGGAGTGTATTCCTAGCGGGAGGACGGAGTGAGCAGTTCTTC.

This chain uses TRBV27 with TRBJ2-7; D is possibly TRBD1 (6 bases). V was trimmed by 4 bases and J by 4 bases, leaving 14 bases between them. The CDR3 runs to 14 residues. Per germline, CDR1 MNHEY and CDR2 SMNVEV (reference sequence). The CDR3 region is CASSSLLQGYEQYF. CDR3 nucleotides: TGTGCCAGCAGTTCGCTGCTACAGGGTTACGAGCAGTACTTC.